Listed here are 30 T cell receptor beta chains from one sample, sequenced in a study of cytomegalovirus exposure and HLA in healthy donors. With 60 Vbeta and 13 Jbeta primers, the PCR was carried out. TCRdb's copy holds only in-frame clones and misses some; the assay was immunoSEQ multiplex PCR. The table includes fewer than 200,000 clones, 80% detected once. Sequencing used PBMCs. Receptor source: a woman aged 45-65 years in good health and CMV-seropositive.

The chain recombines TRBV4-3 with TRBJ2-3; 13 bases map to TRBD2. CDR3 length equals 16 residues. Germline trimming cut 4 bases from V and 3 bases from J; bases unmatched to any gene: 4. CDR1 is LGHNA, CDR2 YSLEER, per germline. CDR3 protein: CASSPAGLAGTDTQYF. The DNA of the CDR3 is TGCGCCAGCAGCCCCGCGGGACTAGCGGGGACAGATACGCAGTATTTT.

The gene calls are TRBV6-1 and TRBJ2-2; 8 nucleotides match TRBD1. V was pared by 7 bases and J by 2 bases, with 6 bases of the junction left unmatched. The V gene's germline CDR1 is MNHNS and CDR2 SASEGT. CDR3 length: 15 amino acids. The CDR3 DNA reads as TGTGCCAGCAAAAACAGGGGGAGTAACACCGGGGAGCTGTTTTTT. Translating gives CASKNRGSNTGELFF.

The chain employs TRBV10-3 and TRBJ2-2; D may be TRBD2 (5 bases). There are 13 residues in the CDR3. V lost 1 base and J lost 11, with 11 bases in between. Germline V gene lookup returns CDR1 ENHRY and CDR2 SYGVKD. The CDR3 DNA is TGTGCCATCAGTGAGTTGAGGAGCGGAGAGCTGTTTTTT. Translating gives CAISELRSGELFF.

This chain joins TRBV27 and TRBJ2-5, with D maybe TRBD1 (6 bases). Germline V gene data show CDR1 as MNHEY and CDR2 as SMNVEV (reference sequence). V shed 3 bases and J shed 7 bases, with 15 bases lying between them. This CDR3 is built from 14 residues. CDR3 protein: CASSFEGDHGTQYF. CDR3 DNA: TGTGCCAGCAGTTTTGAGGGGGACCATGGGACCCAGTACTTC.

V usage is TRBV7-2 and J usage is TRBJ2-6; D possibly corresponds to TRBD1 (6 bases). The germline CDR1 and CDR2 sequences are SGHTA and FQGNSA. The CDR3 contains 15 residues. V lost 6 bases to trimming and J lost 2 bases, with 11 bases between them. The CDR3 reads CASSLQGAGANVLTF. DNA for the CDR3: TGTGCCAGCAGTCTACAGGGAGCTGGGGCCAACGTCCTGACTTTC.

This clone was observed once. Germline and junction disagree at one end, which may indicate a read error. The chain links TRBV7-9 to TRBJ2-1; D may be TRBD1 (6 bases). From germline, CDR1 is SEHNR and CDR2 FQNEAQ (reference sequence). The CDR3 consists of 18 residues. This CDR3 reads CSSSFPGRGESSYNEQFF. CDR3 DNA: TGTTCCAGCAGCTTCCCCGGCAGGGGCGAGAGCTCCTACAATGAGCAGTTCTTC.

V is TRBV4-2 and J is TRBJ2-3; 7 nucleotides agree with TRBD2. The germline CDR1 and CDR2 sequences are LGHNA and YNFKEQ. The CDR3 sequence is 17 residues long. Trimming removed 1 base from V and 4 bases from J; junction bases left unmatched: 11. The CDR3 sequence: CASSQGRGIRKADTQYF. In DNA form, the CDR3 reads TGTGCCAGCAGCCAAGGGCGGGGGATAAGAAAAGCAGATACGCAGTATTTT.

For this clone: A junction boundary mismatches the germline segment, possibly from a read error. This chain connects TRBV7-9 to TRBJ2-1; 9 bases match TRBD2. The CDR3 runs to 17 residues. CDR1 and CDR2 (germline): SEHNR, FQNEAQ (reference sequence). The CDR3 sequence is CSSSSPRSGSSYNEQFF. In DNA, the CDR3 is TGTTCCAGCAGCTCGCCCCGTAGCGGGAGCTCCTACAATGAGCAGTTCTTC.

The gene calls are TRBV29-1 and TRBJ2-1; D possibly corresponds to TRBD1 (5 bases). V shed 3 bases and J shed 10 bases, with 16 bases lying between them. The CDR3 contains 13 residues. CDR1 is SQVTM, CDR2 ANQGSEA, per germline. The CDR3 loop reads CSVDSKGLGEQFF. CDR3 in DNA: TGCAGCGTTGATTCGAAGGGGCTGGGGGAGCAGTTCTTC.

In its sample, this clone was seen a few times. The chain uses TRBV9 and TRBJ1-2; D is unclear. Trimming took 3 bases from V and 7 from J, leaving 22 bases between them. Germline V gene sequence: CDR1 SGDLS, CDR2 YYNGEE. This CDR3 has 16 residues. The CDR3 sequence: CASSGIQHGISSGYTF. The CDR3 coding sequence is TGTGCCAGCAGCGGAATACAGCACGGGATTAGCTCTGGCTACACCTTC.

The CDR3 region is CASSRQGGNNYGYTF. DNA of the CDR3: TGTGCCAGCAGCCGACAGGGGGGAAATAACTATGGCTACACCTTC. This chain connects TRBV28 to TRBJ1-2; 9 bases align to TRBD1. The ends lost 6 bases at V and 1 base at J; junction bases unmatched: 6. The germline gives CDR1 MDHEN, CDR2 SYDVKM. This CDR3 comprises 15 residues.

The chain employs TRBV28 and TRBJ2-7; 9 nucleotides agree with TRBD2. Losses at the gene ends were 6 bases for V and 3 bases for J; bases not matched to a gene: 12. The germline CDR1 and CDR2 sequences are MDHEN and SYDVKM. The CDR3 is made up of 16 amino acids. The CDR3 DNA reads as TGTGCCAGCAGACTCGACGGACTAGCGAACCGCTACGAGCAGTACTTC. Encoded protein: CASRLDGLANRYEQYF.

The chain is built from TRBV19 and TRBJ2-1; D gene ambiguous. The CDR3 sequence is 13 residues long. The V end was cut by 2 bases, the J end by 10 bases, with 12 bases between. Germline lookup yields CDR1 LNHDA and CDR2 SQIVND (reference sequence). The CDR3 is CASSIIILEEQFF. Written as DNA, the CDR3 is TGTGCCAGTAGTATAATTATACTGGAGGAGCAGTTCTTC.

J is TRBJ1-6 and V is TRBV27, with 9 bases identical to TRBD1. The CDR3 is 14 residues long. From germline, CDR1 is MNHEY and CDR2 SMNVEV (reference sequence). The J segment lost 7 bases and the V segment lost 6 bases, leaving 4 bases of the junction unmatched. CDR3 nucleotides: TGTGCCAGCAGGTTACAGGGGGCGAATTCACCCCTCCACTTT. Its translation is CASRLQGANSPLHF.

The chain joins TRBV7-9 to TRBJ2-5, with D perhaps matching TRBD1 (5 bases). Germline V gene data show CDR1 as SEHNR and CDR2 as FQNEAQ (reference sequence). V dropped 1 base and J dropped 7 bases, with 10 bases sitting between them. The CDR3 loop spans 13 amino acids. This chain's CDR3 is CASSLDSQGTQYF. In DNA, the CDR3 is TGTGCCAGCAGCTTAGACAGTCAGGGGACCCAGTACTTC.

The chain employs TRBV5-1 and TRBJ2-2; 11 bases match TRBD2. V dropped 4 bases and J dropped 6; count of bases not matched to a gene: 11. In germline, CDR1 is SGHRS, CDR2 YFSETQ. There are 17 residues in the CDR3. DNA of the CDR3: TGCGCCAGCAGCCTTTCCACTAGCGGGAGTTCGGCCGGGGAGCTGTTTTTT. Translated, it gives CASSLSTSGSSAGELFF.

This clone was seen a few times. DNA of the CDR3: TGTGCCAGTAGTACGACAGTGAGTACCTCTGGAAACACCATATATTTT. Translating gives CASSTTVSTSGNTIYF. The chain recombines TRBV19 with TRBJ1-3; a possible D gene is TRBD1 (5 bases). This CDR3 region has 16 residues. Germline CDR1 LNHDA, CDR2 SQIVND (reference sequence). The germline V and J ends were trimmed by 4 bases and 0 bases, with 13 bases remaining between them. The whole variable domain, remainder taken from reference TRBV19 and TRBJ1-3, is DGGITQSPKYLFRKEGQNVTLSCEQNLNHDAMYWYRQDPGQGLRLIYYSQIVNDFQKGDIAEGYSVSREKKESFPLTVTSAQKNPTAFYLCASSTTVSTSGNTIYFGEGSWLTVV.

This chain joins TRBV18 and TRBJ1-6; D uncertain. Germline V gives CDR1 KGHSH, CDR2 LQKENI. Trimming stripped 3 bases from V and 8 bases from J, with 17 bases between. This CDR3 region has 16 residues. In nucleotides, the CDR3 is TGTGCCAGCTCACCGACGGGGAGGAGGTTGGATTCACCCCTCCACTTT. Amino acid sequence: CASSPTGRRLDSPLHF. The full variable domain, its missing parts supplied by reference TRBV18 and TRBJ1-6, is NAGVMQNPRHLVRRRGQEARLRCSPMKGHSHVYWYRQLPEEGLKFMVYLQKENIIDESGMPKERFSAEFPKEGPSILRIQQVVRGDSAAYFCASSPTGRRLDSPLHFGNGTRLTVT.

The rearrangement uses TRBV4-2 and TRBJ2-3; 9 nucleotides align to TRBD2. V shed 0 bases, J shed 4 bases, and the junction held 2 bases outside the gene matches. CDR1 is LGHNA, CDR2 YNFKEQ, per germline. This CDR3 spans 15 amino acids. CDR3 amino acids: CASSQDGGGADTQYF. Here the CDR3 DNA reads TGTGCCAGCAGCCAAGATGGCGGGGGGGCAGATACGCAGTATTTT.

CDR3 nucleotide sequence: TGTGCCAGCAGCCTGGGACTAGCGGGGAAGAATGAGCAGTTCTTC. It specifies CASSLGLAGKNEQFF. The chain couples TRBV7-9 to TRBJ2-1, with TRBD2 matching over 13 bases. The CDR3 has 15 residues. V was pared by 5 bases and J by 7 bases, with 5 bases of the junction left unmatched. Germline assignment: CDR1 SEHNR and CDR2 FQNEAQ (reference sequence).

The V and J genes are TRBV30 and TRBJ1-6; D ambiguous. The CDR3 is made up of 14 amino acids. Trimming shortened V by 5 bases and J by 10 bases, and 18 bases separated the two germline ends. Germline CDR1 and CDR2: GTSNPN and SVGIG (reference sequence). CDR3: CAWSDGEPGSPLHF. For the CDR3, the DNA is TGTGCCTGGTCAGATGGGGAGCCCGGATCACCCCTCCACTTT.

The genes are TRBV7-2 and TRBJ2-2; D is perhaps TRBD2 (6 bases). Trimming cost V 5 bases and J 4 bases, with 17 bases left between them. The CDR3 is made up of 16 amino acids. The V gene's germline CDR1 is SGHTA and CDR2 FQGNSA. The CDR3 coding sequence is TGTGCCAGCAGCCGGGGGTTTGGATTAGGCACCGGGGAGCTGTTTTTT. Protein sequence: CASSRGFGLGTGELFF.

V and J are TRBV5-1 and TRBJ1-2; D may be TRBD1 (6 bases). Germline V CDR1 and CDR2: SGHRS, YFSETQ. The CDR3 loop spans 14 amino acids. V dropped 1 base and J dropped 2 bases, with 9 bases sitting between them. CDR3 residues: CASSLWQGNYGYTF. In nucleotides, the CDR3 is TGCGCCAGCAGCTTGTGGCAGGGGAACTATGGCTACACCTTC. Looking up the rest from reference TRBV5-1 and TRBJ1-2 gives the full variable domain: KAGVTQTPRYLIKTRGQQVTLSCSPISGHRSVSWYQQTPGQGLQFLFEYFSETQRNKGNFPGRFSGRQFSNSRSEMNVSTLELGDSALYLCASSLWQGNYGYTFGSGTRLTVV.

V usage is TRBV5-1 and J usage is TRBJ2-1; TRBD2 agrees at 10 bases. The CDR3 has 18 amino acids. The germline gives CDR1 SGHRS, CDR2 YFSETQ. V shed 0 bases and J 7 bases; nucleotides not matched to a gene: 13. The CDR3 loop reads CASSLVSSGSPGWNEQFF. In DNA form, the CDR3 reads TGCGCCAGCAGCTTGGTTTCTAGCGGGAGCCCCGGTTGGAATGAGCAGTTCTTC.

This clone was recorded a few times. The genes are TRBV7-3 and TRBJ2-5; 9 bases fit TRBD2. The germline V gene encodes CDR1 SGHTA and CDR2 FQGTGA. V shed 2 bases, J shed 4 bases, and the junction held 8 bases outside the gene matches. The CDR3 extends over 16 amino acids. The chain's CDR3 is CASSLVGGTSIETQYF. CDR3 nucleotides: TGTGCCAGCAGCTTAGTTGGTGGGACTAGCATAGAGACCCAGTACTTC.

The chain employs TRBV27 and TRBJ1-6, with D perhaps TRBD1 (6 bases). The CDR3 is 19 residues long. Looked up from germline, CDR1 is MNHEY and CDR2 is SMNVEV (reference sequence). Between the trimmed V and J ends, which lost 4 bases and 8 bases, there was a span of 27 bases. As DNA, the CDR3 is TGTGCCAGCAGTTCGCCGCCCCCGGGACATAGGGGCCCACATTCACCCCTCCACTTT. This translates into CASSSPPPGHRGPHSPLHF.

This clone occurred once. The rearrangement joins TRBV18 to TRBJ2-2; TRBD2 aligns across 7 bases. This CDR3 region has 18 residues. Per germline, CDR1 KGHSH and CDR2 LQKENI. Germline trimming cut 3 bases from V and 0 bases from J; bases unmatched to any gene: 10. The CDR3 here is CASSPWASGGANTGELFF. CDR3 sequence (DNA): TGTGCCAGCTCACCGTGGGCTAGCGGAGGGGCGAACACCGGGGAGCTGTTTTTT.

V and J are TRBV4-3 and TRBJ1-5; no firm D call. Trimming pared 0 bases from V and 2 bases from J, leaving 11 bases between. This CDR3 comprises 16 residues. The germline V gene encodes CDR1 LGHNA and CDR2 YSLEER. The CDR3 region has the DNA TGCGCCAGCAGCCAAGATTTAGTAGGAGGCAATCAGCCCCAGCATTTT. Protein product: CASSQDLVGGNQPQHF.

V usage is TRBV6-5 and J usage is TRBJ1-1; D might be TRBD1 (5 bases). This CDR3 contains 16 residues. The germline gives CDR1 MNHEY, CDR2 SVGAGI. The V gene lost 1 base and the J gene lost 1 base, with 13 bases spanning the gap. The DNA for the CDR3 is TGTGCCAGCAGTTACTTATCAACAACAGGGAACACTGAAGCTTTCTTT. Its translation: CASSYLSTTGNTEAFF.

The J gene is TRBJ1-5, the V gene TRBV6-4; possibly TRBD1 for D (6 bases). Trimming cost V 6 bases and J 4 bases, with 10 bases left between them. CDR1 is MRHNA, CDR2 SNTAGT, per germline. This CDR3 spans 13 amino acids. CDR3 sequence reads: CASSNRANQPQHF. The CDR3 DNA reads TGTGCCAGCAGCAACAGGGCTAATCAGCCCCAGCATTTT.